This passage covers 28 T cell receptor beta chains from one sample sequenced in a study of cytomegalovirus exposure and HLA in healthy donors. PCR primers comprised 60 Vbeta and 13 Jbeta primers. Sequencing was performed with immunoSEQ multiplex PCR; in TCRdb, only in-frame clones are kept and a portion is missing. The repertoire holds 170,000 or so clones, with approximately 81% as singletons. The sample was PBMCs. The receptors derive from a woman in her 30s in good health and CMV-seronegative.

The chain employs TRBV5-6 and TRBJ2-5, with TRBD2 identical over 7 bases. The CDR3 contains 18 residues. Germline-derived CDR1 and CDR2 are SGHDT and YYEEEE. V was pared by 0 bases and J by 1 base, with 12 bases of the junction left unmatched. The CDR3 is CASSLEFGGFVFQETQYF. CDR3 DNA: TGTGCCAGCAGCTTGGAGTTCGGGGGGTTTGTGTTCCAAGAGACCCAGTACTTC.

The chain has TRBV6-5 and TRBJ2-3; 9 bases align to TRBD2. The CDR3 has 12 residues. Germline V gene sequence: CDR1 MNHEY, CDR2 SVGAGI. V shed 8 bases, J shed 4 bases, and the junction held 1 base outside the gene matches. The CDR3 bases are TGTGCCAGCGGCGGGGGGGCAGATACGCAGTATTTT. This codes for CASGGGADTQYF.

The V and J genes are TRBV5-5 and TRBJ1-1; the D is unclear. CDR1 is SGHKS, CDR2 YYEKEE, per germline (reference sequence). Trimming took 4 bases from V and 1 from J, leaving 2 bases between them. The CDR3 is 11 amino acids. CDR3 DNA: TGTGCCAGCAGCCAGAACACTGAAGCTTTCTTT. Its translation is CASSQNTEAFF.

Concerning this clone itself: Because it lacks the conserved phenylalanine or tryptophan at the end, this CDR3 is likely a read error. The DNA for the CDR3 is TGTGCCAGCAGAATAGCAAGACAGGGTTCCTACGAGCAGTACTGC. Translating it yields CASRIARQGSYEQYC. The V call is TRBV6-5, the J call TRBJ2-7; 7 bases are a match to TRBD1. The CDR3 extends over 15 amino acids. Germline CDR1 reads MNHEY; CDR2 reads SVGAGI. Trimming at V came to 6 bases and at J to 1 base, leaving 9 bases not matched to a gene.

This chain uses TRBV7-3 with TRBJ2-5, with 7 bases matching TRBD1. V lost 6 bases to trimming and J lost 3 bases; unmatched junction nucleotides: 4. The CDR3 runs 13 residues. Germline CDR1 is SGHTA and CDR2 is FQGTGA. The CDR3, as DNA: TGTGCCAGCAGTTCCGACAGGGAAGAGACCCAGTACTTC. It translates to CASSSDREETQYF.

The chain combines TRBV28 with TRBJ2-7; perhaps TRBD1 as D (5 bases). Trimming took off 1 base at V and 6 bases at J, with 13 bases between the two ends. The CDR3 is made up of 14 amino acids. Per the germline V gene, CDR1 is MDHEN and CDR2 is SYDVKM. The CDR3 DNA sequence: TGTGCCAGCAGTTTATCCCCGGACATCGGCGAGCAGTACTTC. It yields the protein CASSLSPDIGEQYF.

The chain is built from TRBV5-1 and TRBJ2-2; 8 bases are a match to TRBD2. In germline, CDR1 is SGHRS, CDR2 YFSETQ. V shed 9 bases and J 3 bases; nucleotides not matched to a gene: 10. This CDR3 has 15 amino acids. CDR3 DNA: TGCGCCACCCGAAGCGGGAGTGAGGACACCGGGGAGCTGTTTTTT. Amino acid sequence: CATRSGSEDTGELFF.

The chain has TRBV7-8 and TRBJ1-6; TRBD1 aligns across 12 bases. The CDR3 loop spans 18 amino acids. The germline CDR1 and CDR2 sequences are SGHVS and FQNEAQ. The J segment lost 9 bases and the V segment lost 5 bases, leaving 14 bases of the junction unmatched. The CDR3 coding sequence is TGTGCCAGCAGCCTTTCCCGGGACAGGGGGCCGTTCGGTTCACCCCTCCACTTT. It is translated as CASSLSRDRGPFGSPLHF.

This chain connects TRBV6-1 to TRBJ2-7, with a tentative D call TRBD2 (5 bases). The length of the CDR3 is 11 residues. V lost 2 bases and J 12 bases, leaving 11 bases between the germline ends. The germline V gene encodes CDR1 MNHNS and CDR2 SASEGT. The CDR3 coding sequence is TGTGCCAGCAGTGAATTGTGGGCGGGGTACTTC. It yields the protein CASSELWAGYF.

The chain combines TRBV18 with TRBJ1-6, with 9 positions matching TRBD1. The CDR3 has 19 residues. The J segment lost 5 bases and the V segment lost 3 bases, leaving 14 bases of the junction unmatched. Germline V CDR1 and CDR2: KGHSH, LQKENI. The CDR3 spells CASSPRDTGGDINNSPLHF. CDR3 sequence (DNA): TGTGCCAGCTCACCGCGTGATACAGGGGGCGACATCAATAATTCACCCCTCCACTTT.

V and J are TRBV4-1 and TRBJ2-4; 7 positions agree with TRBD1. The CDR3 sequence is 15 residues long. Per the germline V gene, CDR1 is MGHRA and CDR2 is YSYEKL. The J segment lost 2 bases and the V segment lost 1 base, leaving 2 bases of the junction unmatched. DNA for the CDR3: TGCGCCAGCAGCCAAGGACAGGGCCCCAAAAACATTCAGTACTTC. Its protein product is CASSQGQGPKNIQYF.

The DNA of the CDR3 is TGTGCCAGCAGTTCTTGGACTAGCCCCTCCTACGAGCAGTACTTC. This codes for CASSSWTSPSYEQYF. This rearrangement joins TRBV27 to TRBJ2-7; 8 bases are shared with TRBD2. Germline lookup yields CDR1 MNHEY and CDR2 SMNVEV (reference sequence). The V and J ends lost 4 bases and 0 bases, in that order; junction bases with no gene match: 5. The CDR3 sequence is 15 residues long.

The J gene is TRBJ2-1, the V gene TRBV4-1, with a weak D call TRBD2 (6 bases). The CDR3 has 14 amino acids. Germline V CDR1 and CDR2: MGHRA, YSYEKL. The V and J ends lost 6 bases and 4 bases respectively, with 13 bases between them. The CDR3 nucleotides are TGCGCCAGCAGTACGGGACTCCCATACAATGAGCAGTTCTTC. This encodes CASSTGLPYNEQFF.

This sequence joins TRBV19 and TRBJ1-5; the D gene is possibly TRBD1 (6 bases). Trimming removed 7 bases from V and 7 bases from J, with 17 bases in between. This CDR3 comprises 14 residues. Germline CDR1 reads LNHDA; CDR2 reads SQIVND (reference sequence). As DNA, the CDR3 is TGTGCCAGTACCTCGACAGGAAACAGGCAGCCCCAGCATTTT. It specifies CASTSTGNRQPQHF.

This chain uses TRBV7-9 with TRBJ2-5; D is possibly TRBD2 (6 bases). The germline CDR1 and CDR2 sequences are SEHNR and FQNEAQ (reference sequence). This CDR3 spans 15 amino acids. V was shortened by 5 bases and J by 6 bases, with 19 bases between the two germline ends. CDR3 in amino acids: CASSPTEGLSQTQYF. The CDR3 DNA follows: TGTGCCAGCAGCCCAACGGAGGGCCTGTCACAGACCCAGTACTTC.

The V and J genes are TRBV5-1 and TRBJ2-5; 7 bases line up with TRBD1. Trimming took 4 bases from V and 2 from J; bases not matched to a gene: 8. The CDR3 runs 15 residues. Germline V gene lookup returns CDR1 SGHRS and CDR2 YFSETQ. CDR3 in DNA: TGCGCCAGCAGCCCGGGACAGACGCCTCAAGAGACCCAGTACTTC. This sequence encodes CASSPGQTPQETQYF.

The chain couples TRBV19 to TRBJ2-1; the D gene is possibly TRBD1 (6 bases). The CDR3 is made up of 13 amino acids. CDR1 is LNHDA, CDR2 SQIVND, per germline (reference sequence). The germline V and J ends were trimmed by 7 bases and 5 bases, with 12 bases remaining between them. The DNA of the CDR3 is TGTGCCAGTACCCCACAGGGTAACAATGAGCAGTTCTTC. Its protein is CASTPQGNNEQFF.

This chain links TRBV30 with TRBJ2-7, with D possibly matching TRBD2 (5 bases). The germline CDR1 and CDR2 sequences are GTSNPN and SVGIG (reference sequence). V was cut by 2 bases and J by 2 bases, with 13 bases left in between. This CDR3 is built from 14 residues. CDR3 in amino acids: CAWSSGLLTYEQYF. CDR3 nucleotides: TGTGCCTGGAGTTCCGGACTTCTAACCTACGAGCAGTACTTC. The full variable domain, with the rest looked up from reference TRBV30 and TRBJ2-7, is SQTIHQWPATLVQPVGSPLSLECTVEGTSNPNLYWYRQAAGRGLQLLFYSVGIGQISSEVPQNLSASRPQDRQFILSSKKLLLSDSGFYLCAWSSGLLTYEQYFGPGTRLTVT.

The rearrangement joins TRBV7-9 to TRBJ2-3, with D unresolved. Trimming left V 1 base short and J 1 base short, with 3 bases between. This CDR3 contains 13 residues. From germline, CDR1 is SEHNR and CDR2 FQNEAQ (reference sequence). The CDR3 nucleotides are TGTGCCAGCAGCTTAGTAGGCACAGATACGCAGTATTTT. Protein product: CASSLVGTDTQYF.

J is TRBJ2-5 and V is TRBV28; D ambiguous. Germline CDR1 MDHEN, CDR2 SYDVKM. The CDR3 spans 11 residues. The V and J ends lost 3 bases and 4 bases respectively, with 3 bases between them. CDR3 sequence: CASSFIETQYF. In DNA form, the CDR3 reads TGTGCCAGCAGTTTTATAGAGACCCAGTACTTC.

This sequence joins TRBV15 and TRBJ2-1; 16 bases fit TRBD2. The CDR3 has 18 amino acids. The J segment lost 2 bases and the V segment lost 3 bases, leaving 4 bases of the junction unmatched. Germline V gives CDR1 LNHNV, CDR2 YYDKDF (reference sequence). CDR3 bases: TGTGCCACCAGCAGCGGGACTAGCGGGAGGGTAGCCTACAATGAGCAGTTCTTC. This sequence encodes CATSSGTSGRVAYNEQFF.

This chain uses TRBV25-1 with TRBJ1-5; D gene unclear. The CDR3 spans 13 residues. Deletions cut 3 bases from V and 0 bases from J, with 3 bases between. CDR1 is MGHDK, CDR2 SYGVNS, per germline. The CDR3 nucleotides are TGTGCCAGCAGTGAGTATAGCAATCAGCCCCAGCATTTT. Encoded protein: CASSEYSNQPQHF.

CDR3 sequence: CASSQESTSGSTDTQYF. CDR3 DNA: TGTGCCAGCAGCCAAGAGTCGACTAGCGGGTCTACAGATACGCAGTATTTT. The V call is TRBV4-2, the J call TRBJ2-3, with 10 positions matching TRBD2. Unmatched junction bases numbered 6, after V lost 0 bases and J lost 3 bases. The length of the CDR3 is 17 residues. The germline gives CDR1 LGHNA, CDR2 YNFKEQ.

The J gene is TRBJ1-3, the V gene TRBV11-3; 7 bases align to TRBD1. CDR3 size: 17 residues. The V and J ends lost 5 bases and 1 base, in that order; junction bases with no gene match: 11. Germline values: CDR1 SGHNT, CDR2 YENEEA. Here the CDR3 reads CASSLDGGTVSGNTIYF. The CDR3 coding sequence is TGTGCCAGCAGCCTTGACGGCGGGACAGTGTCTGGAAACACCATATATTTT. The full variable domain, its missing parts supplied by reference TRBV11-3 and TRBJ1-3, is EAGVVQSPRYKIIEKKQPVAFWCNPISGHNTLYWYLQNLGQGPELLIRYENEEAVDDSQLPKDRFSAERLKGVDSTLKIQPAELGDSAVYLCASSLDGGTVSGNTIYFGEGSWLTVV.

This rearrangement joins TRBV14 to TRBJ2-7; the D gene is possibly TRBD1 (6 bases). Germline V gene lookup returns CDR1 SGHDN and CDR2 FVKESK. The CDR3 runs 16 residues. V was shortened by 0 bases and J by 6 bases, with 18 bases between the two germline ends. CDR3: CASSQDNREIGVEQYF. For the CDR3, the DNA is TGTGCCAGCAGCCAAGATAACAGGGAAATCGGAGTCGAGCAGTACTTC.

CDR3 sequence reads: CASSEAWAGGPYEQYF. For the CDR3, the DNA is TGTGCCAGCAGTGAAGCTTGGGCGGGGGGGCCCTACGAGCAGTACTTC. The V gene is TRBV6-1, the J gene TRBJ2-7, with 9 bases fitting TRBD2. V gave up 0 bases and J gave up 2 bases; unmatched junction bases: 5. The germline gives CDR1 MNHNS, CDR2 SASEGT. This CDR3 is 16 amino acids long.

This chain connects TRBV18 to TRBJ1-5; D ambiguous. The CDR3 extends over 14 amino acids. CDR1 and CDR2 (germline): KGHSH, LQKENI. V lost 3 bases and J lost 2, with 8 bases in between. The DNA of the CDR3 is TGTGCCAGCTCACCTGGGAGGGGCAATCAGCCCCAGCATTTT. Protein: CASSPGRGNQPQHF.

This clone has just a few counts. This chain connects TRBV27 to TRBJ1-5, with 7 bases identical to TRBD1. The V gene end was trimmed by 8 bases and the J gene end by 3 bases; junction bases not matched to a gene: 4. Germline CDR1 MNHEY, CDR2 SMNVEV (reference sequence). The CDR3 is 13 amino acids. CDR3 DNA: TGTGCCAGCCGACAGGGACACAATCAGCCCCAGCATTTT. Residues: CASRQGHNQPQHF.